This section outlines one T cell receptor (beta chain) sequence together with its context. Its antigen is not known. Between the trimmed V and J ends, which lost 6 bases and 1 base, there was a span of 9 bases. Germline CDR1 MNHEY, CDR2 SVGAGI. CDR3 size: 13 residues. The source of the sample is a study of cytomegalovirus exposure and HLA in healthy donors. Study as a whole: Around 79 million unique TCRs, all from HLA-typed donors, were included in an early release of the data.

Study-level findings and limits: Earlier results showed most TCR beta V segments being productive about 90% or about 30% of the time.

PCR used 60 Vbeta primers and 13 Jbeta primers. Method: immunoSEQ multiplex PCR; TCRdb's copy keeps in-frame clones and lacks some. This sample lists 65,000 to 80,000 clones; its ten largest clones have around 7%. This clonotype originated in a female donor in good health and CMV-seropositive. Source material: PBMCs. The rearrangement uses TRBV6-5 and TRBJ1-1; maybe TRBD1 (6 bases). The CDR3 is CASRDSRNTEAFF. DNA for the CDR3: TGTGCCAGCAGGGACAGCAGGAACACTGAAGCTTTCTTT.